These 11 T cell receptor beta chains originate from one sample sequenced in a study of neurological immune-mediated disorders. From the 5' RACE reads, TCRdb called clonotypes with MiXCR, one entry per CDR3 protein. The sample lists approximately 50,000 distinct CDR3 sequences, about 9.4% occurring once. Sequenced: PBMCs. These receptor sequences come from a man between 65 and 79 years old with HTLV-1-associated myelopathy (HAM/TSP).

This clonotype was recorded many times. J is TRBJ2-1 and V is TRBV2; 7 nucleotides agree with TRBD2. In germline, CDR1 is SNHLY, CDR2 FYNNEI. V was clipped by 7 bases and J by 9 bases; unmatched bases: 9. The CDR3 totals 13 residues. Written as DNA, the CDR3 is TGTGCCAGCAATCCTAGCGGCTGGGGTGAGCAGTTCTTC. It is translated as CASNPSGWGEQFF.

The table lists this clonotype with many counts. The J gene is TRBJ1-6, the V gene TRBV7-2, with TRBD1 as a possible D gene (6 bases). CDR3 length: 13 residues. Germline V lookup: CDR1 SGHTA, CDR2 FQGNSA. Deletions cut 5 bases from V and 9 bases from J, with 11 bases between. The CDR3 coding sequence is TGTGCCAGCAGCCTCGGACAGACTTCACCCCTCCACTTT. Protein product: CASSLGQTSPLHF.

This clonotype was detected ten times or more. In DNA form, the CDR3 reads TGTGCCAGCAGCTTAGTGGTGGTGACTAACTATGGCTACACCTTC. Translated: CASSLVVVTNYGYTF. J is TRBJ1-2 and V is TRBV7-9, with no clear D. This CDR3 contains 15 residues. The V gene lost 1 base and the J gene lost 0 bases, with 9 bases spanning the gap. CDR1 is SEHNR and CDR2 is FQNEAQ in the germline V gene (reference sequence).

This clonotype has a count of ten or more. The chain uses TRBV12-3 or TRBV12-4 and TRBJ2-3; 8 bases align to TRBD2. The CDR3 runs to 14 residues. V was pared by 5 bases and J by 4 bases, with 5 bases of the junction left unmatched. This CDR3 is CASSLSGRADTQYF. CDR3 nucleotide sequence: TGTGCCAGCAGTCTCAGCGGGAGAGCAGATACGCAGTATTTT.

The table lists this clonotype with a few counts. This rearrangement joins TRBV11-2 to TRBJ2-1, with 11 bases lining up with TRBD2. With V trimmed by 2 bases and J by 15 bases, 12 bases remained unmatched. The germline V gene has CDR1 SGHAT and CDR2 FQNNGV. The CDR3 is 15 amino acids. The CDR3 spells CASSLKVGLAAFLFF. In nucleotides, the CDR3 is TGTGCCAGCAGCTTAAAAGTGGGACTAGCGGCCTTTTTGTTCTTC.

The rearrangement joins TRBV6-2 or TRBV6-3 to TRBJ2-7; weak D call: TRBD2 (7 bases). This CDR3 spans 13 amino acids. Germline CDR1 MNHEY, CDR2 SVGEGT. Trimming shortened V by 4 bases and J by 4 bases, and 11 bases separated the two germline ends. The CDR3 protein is CASSWRGGYEQYF. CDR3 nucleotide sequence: TGTGCCAGCAGTTGGAGGGGGGGATACGAGCAGTACTTC.

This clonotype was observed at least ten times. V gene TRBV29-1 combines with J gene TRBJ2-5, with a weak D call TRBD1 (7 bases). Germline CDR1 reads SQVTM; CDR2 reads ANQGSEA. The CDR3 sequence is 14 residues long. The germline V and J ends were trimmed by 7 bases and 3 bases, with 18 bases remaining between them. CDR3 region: CSAKHRGGEETQYF. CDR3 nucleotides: TGCAGCGCGAAGCACAGGGGCGGGGAAGAGACCCAGTACTTC.

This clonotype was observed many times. The CDR3 DNA follows: TGCAGTGCTAATCGGATTGGGGGACAAGAGACCCAGTACTTC. It is translated as CSANRIGGQETQYF. The chain recombines TRBV20-1 with TRBJ2-5; the D gene could be TRBD1 or TRBD2 (5 bases each). The CDR3 is made up of 14 amino acids. Germline CDR1 is DFQATT and CDR2 is SNEGSKA (reference sequence). Trimming left V 4 bases short and J 2 bases short, with 14 bases between.

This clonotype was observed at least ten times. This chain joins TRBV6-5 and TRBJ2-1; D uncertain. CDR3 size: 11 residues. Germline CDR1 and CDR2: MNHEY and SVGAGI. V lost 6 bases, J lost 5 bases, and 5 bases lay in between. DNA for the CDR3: TGTGCCAGCAGACAAAACAATGAGCAGTTCTTC. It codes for CASRQNNEQFF.

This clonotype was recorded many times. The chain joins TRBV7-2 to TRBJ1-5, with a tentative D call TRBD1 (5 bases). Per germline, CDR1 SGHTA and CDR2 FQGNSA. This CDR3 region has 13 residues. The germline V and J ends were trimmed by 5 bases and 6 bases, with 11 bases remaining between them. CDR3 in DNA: TGTGCCAGCAGCCACCCGGGGGTTCAGCCCCAGCATTTT. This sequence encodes CASSHPGVQPQHF.

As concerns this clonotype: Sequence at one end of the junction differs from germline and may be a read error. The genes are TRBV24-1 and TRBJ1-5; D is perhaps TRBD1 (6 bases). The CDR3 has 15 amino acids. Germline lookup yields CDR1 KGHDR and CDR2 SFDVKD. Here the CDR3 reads CAASDPGTWHQPQHF. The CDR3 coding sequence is TGTGCCGCCAGCGACCCCGGGACATGGCATCAGCCCCAGCATTTT.